Reported below is one TCR beta chain. Antigen: not known. This specimen comes from a study of T cell responses to AZD1222 COVID-19 vaccine. Whole-study findings and limits: Close to half of spike-specific TCRs reportedly recognize unmutated variant regions.

The CDR3 covers 13 residues. With 4 bases removed from V and 8 bases from J, the gap between germline ends came to 12 bases. Germline V gene data show CDR1 as KGHDR and CDR2 as SFDVKD. Method: immunoSEQ multiplex PCR; TCRdb's copy keeps in-frame clones and lacks some. The data show 200,000 or so clones, with 93% seen just once and roughly 1% held by the top ten. This clonotype originated in an adult who received the AZD1222 COVID-19 vaccine. The J gene is TRBJ2-3, the V gene TRBV24-1; weak D call: TRBD2 (5 bases). Sequencing used peripheral blood, obtained 28 days after the second AZD1222 dose. The CDR3 loop is CATSDLTRGTQYF. The CDR3 DNA sequence: TGTGCCACCAGTGACCTCACCCGGGGTACGCAGTATTTT.